The 20 T cell receptor gamma chains reported below all come from one sample, sequenced in a study of human gamma delta and Vdelta1 T cells. TCRdb made new clone calls on the PCR reads using CATT. The sample yields around 4,500 gamma-chain clones, around 33% seen once. No antigen is known for these receptors. Input material: Vdelta1 gamma-delta T cells from blood grown in culture (DOT cells). The receptors originated from a human donor in good health.

The chain links TRGV8 to TRGJ1 or TRGJ2. The CDR3 sequence is 13 residues long. Germline CDR1 reads VENAVY; CDR2 reads YDSYNSRV. After removal of 2 bases from V and 0 bases from J, the junction contained 1 base not matched to a gene. In DNA form, the CDR3 reads TGTGCCACCTGGGATAAGAATTATTATAAGAAACTCTTT. Protein: CATWDKNYYKKLF.

By its share, this clone is medium-sized. Other DNA sequences in the same sample also yield this CDR3. The gene calls are TRGV2 and TRGJ1 or TRGJ2. CDR3 size: 13 residues. V was clipped by 1 base and J by 1 base; unmatched bases: 1. The germline CDR1 and CDR2 sequences are EGSNGY and YDSYNSKV. The CDR3 loop is CATWDGNYYKKLF. The CDR3 DNA is TGTGCCACCTGGGACGGTAATTATTATAAGAAACTCTTT.

Comment on this clone: This may be a read error: a much more frequent sequence differs by one nucleotide. The chain links TRGV3 to TRGJ1 or TRGJ2. Germline-derived CDR1 and CDR2 are VTNTFY and YDVSTARD (reference sequence). V was clipped by 0 bases and J by 5 bases; unmatched bases: 7. The CDR3 runs to 14 residues. The CDR3 nucleotides are TGTGCCACCTGGGACAGGCCGAGGAATTATAAGAAACTCTTT. This translates into CATWDRPRNYKKLF.

To note about this clone: A much more abundant neighbour one base away suggests this may be a read error. The identical CDR3 is also encoded by other nucleotide sequences in the sample. This chain connects TRGV4 to TRGJ1 or TRGJ2. J gave up 5 bases and V 0 bases, and 4 bases lay outside the gene matches. The CDR3 sequence is 13 residues long. CDR1 and CDR2 (germline): EGSTGY, YDSYTSSV. Here the CDR3 reads CATWDGPDYKKLF. In nucleotides, the CDR3 is TGTGCCACCTGGGATGGGCCAGATTATAAGAAACTCTTT.

This clone was seen more than once but under ten times. The chain uses TRGV5 and TRGJP2. V lost 6 bases and J lost 7; bases outside the gene matches: 17. The CDR3 runs 16 residues. Germline CDR1 reads VINAFY; CDR2 reads YDVSNSKD. The CDR3 is CATWPDNKLHDWIKTF. For the CDR3, the DNA is TGTGCCACCTGGCCGGACAACAAGCTCCATGATTGGATCAAGACGTTT.

This sequence joins TRGV4 and TRGJ1 or TRGJ2. Germline-derived CDR1 and CDR2 are EGSTGY and YDSYTSSV. The CDR3 consists of 14 residues. V lost 0 bases, J lost 3 bases, and 5 bases stayed unmatched. The CDR3 sequence: CATWDGPIYYKKLF. The DNA of the CDR3 is TGTGCCACCTGGGATGGGCCCATTTATTATAAGAAACTCTTT.

The chain is built from TRGV4 and TRGJP2. The V gene end was trimmed by 3 bases and the J gene end by 0 bases; junction bases not matched to a gene: 1. The germline V gene has CDR1 EGSTGY and CDR2 YDSYTSSV. The length of the CDR3 is 14 residues. The CDR3 DNA follows: TGTGCCACCTGGGATCATAGTAGTGATTGGATCAAGACGTTT. Its translation is CATWDHSSDWIKTF.

There are a few counts of this clone. This chain joins TRGV4 and TRGJ1 or TRGJ2. V dropped 3 bases and J dropped 7; count of bases not matched to a gene: 9. The CDR3 runs 13 residues. CDR1 and CDR2 (germline): EGSTGY, YDSYTSSV. The CDR3 bases are TGTGCCACCTGGGATCCGCCTCTCTATAAGAAACTCTTT. Translation: CATWDPPLYKKLF.

This chain joins TRGV2 and TRGJ1 or TRGJ2. The J segment lost 8 bases and the V segment lost 1 base, leaving 5 bases of the junction unmatched. CDR1 and CDR2 from the germline V gene are EGSNGY and YDSYNSKV. This CDR3 spans 12 amino acids. CDR3 residues: CATWDGVDKKLF. Here the CDR3 DNA reads TGTGCCACCTGGGACGGCGTGGATAAGAAACTCTTT.

This clone was recorded a few times. The chain is built from TRGV2 and TRGJ1 or TRGJ2. The CDR3 spans 14 residues. V was pared by 0 bases and J by 2 bases, with 4 bases of the junction left unmatched. Germline lookup yields CDR1 EGSNGY and CDR2 YDSYNSKV. The CDR3, as DNA: TGTGCCACCTGGGACGGGCCTTATTATTATAAGAAACTCTTT. Amino acids: CATWDGPYYYKKLF.

This clone is labeled medium-sized. This chain connects TRGV8 to TRGJ1 or TRGJ2. CDR1 is VENAVY, CDR2 YDSYNSRV, per germline. With 0 bases clipped from V and 7 bases from J, the junction kept 3 bases outside the gene matches. CDR3 length: 12 amino acids. The CDR3 coding sequence is TGTGCCACCTGGGATAGGCCGTATAAGAAACTCTTT. Protein sequence: CATWDRPYKKLF.

The table lists this clone with a few counts. V and J are TRGV4 and TRGJ1 or TRGJ2. With 4 bases clipped from V and 0 bases from J, the junction kept 9 bases outside the gene matches. Germline lookup yields CDR1 EGSTGY and CDR2 YDSYTSSV. This CDR3 region has 15 residues. The CDR3 sequence is CATWEGLMNYYKKLF. The CDR3 bases are TGTGCCACCTGGGAGGGGCTTATGAATTATTATAAGAAACTCTTT.

V and J are TRGV2 and TRGJ1 or TRGJ2. Germline CDR1 EGSNGY, CDR2 YDSYNSKV. The V gene end was trimmed by 0 bases and the J gene end by 5 bases; junction bases not matched to a gene: 4. The CDR3 is 13 amino acids. CDR3: CATWDGLHYKKLF. Here the CDR3 DNA reads TGTGCCACCTGGGACGGGCTTCATTATAAGAAACTCTTT.

Note on this clone: Other nucleotide sequences from this sample produce the same CDR3. This rearrangement joins TRGV4 to TRGJ1 or TRGJ2. Germline trimming cut 4 bases from V and 2 bases from J; bases unmatched to any gene: 2. The CDR3 contains 12 residues. CDR1 and CDR2 (germline): EGSTGY, YDSYTSSV. The CDR3 DNA follows: TGTGCCACCTGGGACTATTATTATAAGAAACTCTTT. Amino acid sequence: CATWDYYYKKLF.

The V call is TRGV9, the J call TRGJ1 or TRGJ2. Germline V CDR1 and CDR2: GITISATS, ISYDGTV (reference sequence). The junction had 7 bases not matched to a gene; V was cut back by 4 bases and J by 10 bases. The CDR3 sequence is 11 residues long. CDR3 loop: CALWDPPKKLF. The CDR3 DNA follows: TGTGCCTTGTGGGATCCCCCGAAGAAACTCTTT.

The V and J genes are TRGV2 and TRGJ1 or TRGJ2. J was trimmed by 0 bases and V by 0 bases; bases with no gene match: 5. This CDR3 is 15 amino acids long. Looked up from germline, CDR1 is EGSNGY and CDR2 is YDSYNSKV. CDR3 bases: TGTGCCACCTGGGACGGGCCCTTGAATTATTATAAGAAACTCTTT. Encoded protein: CATWDGPLNYYKKLF.

The chain has TRGV4 and TRGJ1 or TRGJ2. The CDR3 runs 13 residues. The germline V gene has CDR1 EGSTGY and CDR2 YDSYTSSV. The ends lost 4 bases at V and 6 bases at J; junction bases unmatched: 9. CDR3 nucleotide sequence: TGTGCCACCTGGGACGGGTTTGGTTATAAGAAACTCTTT. This translates into CATWDGFGYKKLF.

The chain joins TRGV4 to TRGJ1 or TRGJ2. With 2 bases clipped from V and 3 bases from J, the junction kept 7 bases outside the gene matches. The germline V gene has CDR1 EGSTGY and CDR2 YDSYTSSV. The CDR3 has 14 amino acids. CDR3 sequence (DNA): TGTGCCACCTGGGATGCTAAGATTTATTATAAGAAACTCTTT. Protein sequence: CATWDAKIYYKKLF.

The V and J genes are TRGV4 and TRGJ1 or TRGJ2. This CDR3 is 14 amino acids long. Germline trimming cut 2 bases from V and 5 bases from J; bases unmatched to any gene: 9. Germline V gene sequence: CDR1 EGSTGY, CDR2 YDSYTSSV. CDR3 sequence reads: CATWDEKQDYKKLF. For the CDR3, the DNA is TGTGCCACCTGGGATGAAAAACAGGATTATAAGAAACTCTTT.

This sequence joins TRGV2 and TRGJ1 or TRGJ2. The junction had 14 bases not matched to a gene; V was cut back by 2 bases and J by 7 bases. Germline CDR1 reads EGSNGY; CDR2 reads YDSYNSKV. The CDR3 is made up of 15 amino acids. The CDR3 region has the DNA TGTGCCACCTGGGACGCGATGGGGTTTGGCTATAAGAAACTCTTT. Residues: CATWDAMGFGYKKLF.